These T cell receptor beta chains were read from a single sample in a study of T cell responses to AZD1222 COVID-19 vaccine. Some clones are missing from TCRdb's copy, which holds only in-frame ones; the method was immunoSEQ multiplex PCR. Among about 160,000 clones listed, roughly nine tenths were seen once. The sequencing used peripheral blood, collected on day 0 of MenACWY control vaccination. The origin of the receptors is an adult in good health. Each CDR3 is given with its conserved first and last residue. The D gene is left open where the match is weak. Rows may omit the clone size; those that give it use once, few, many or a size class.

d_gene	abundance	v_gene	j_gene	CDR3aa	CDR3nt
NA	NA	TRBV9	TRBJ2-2	CASSVVGGTGELFF	TGTGCCAGCAGCGTAGTTGGGGGGACCGGGGAGCTGTTTTTT
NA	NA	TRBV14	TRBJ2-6	CASSQVYGSGANVLTF	TGTGCCAGCAGCCAAGTATACGGGAGCGGGGCCAACGTCCTGACTTTC
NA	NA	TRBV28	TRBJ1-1	CASRQGRVNTEAFF	TGTGCCAGCCGTCAAGGACGGGTAAACACTGAAGCTTTCTTT
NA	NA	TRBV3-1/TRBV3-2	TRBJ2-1	CASSQTANYNEQFF	TGTGCCAGCAGCCAGACTGCTAATTACAATGAGCAGTTCTTC
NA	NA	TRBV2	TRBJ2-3	CASRVSTDTQYF	TGTGCCAGCAGAGTGAGTACAGATACGCAGTATTTT
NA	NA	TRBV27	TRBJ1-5	CASRVDGGAGNQPQHF	TGTGCCAGCAGAGTAGACGGGGGGGCGGGCAATCAGCCCCAGCATTTT
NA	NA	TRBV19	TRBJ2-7	CASSGGGTVAYEQYF	TGTGCCAGTAGTGGCGGGGGGACAGTTGCCTACGAGCAGTACTTC
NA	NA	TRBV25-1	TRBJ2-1	CASSESQGLNEQFF	TGTGCCAGCAGTGAATCCCAGGGGTTGAATGAGCAGTTCTTC
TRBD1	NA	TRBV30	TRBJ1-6	CAWSVQGPGQGATLHF	TGTGCCTGGAGTGTACAAGGTCCGGGACAGGGGGCAACCCTCCACTTT
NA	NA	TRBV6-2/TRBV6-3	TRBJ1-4	CASSYGTGNINEKLFF	TGTGCCAGCAGTTACGGAACAGGGAACATTAATGAAAAACTGTTTTTT
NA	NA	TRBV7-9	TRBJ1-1	CASSLARTNTEAFF	TGTGCCAGCAGCTTAGCGCGGACGAACACTGAAGCTTTCTTT
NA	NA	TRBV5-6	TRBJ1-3	CASLRASGNTIYF	TGTGCCAGTTTGAGGGCCTCTGGAAACACCATATATTTT
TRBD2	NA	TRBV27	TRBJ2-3	CASSLLGAGGTDTQYF	TGTGCCAGCAGTCTCCTTGGGGCGGGAGGGACAGATACGCAGTATTTT
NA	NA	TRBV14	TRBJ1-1	CASSQDPAPPEAFF	TGTGCCAGCAGCCAAGACCCGGCACCCCCTGAAGCTTTCTTT
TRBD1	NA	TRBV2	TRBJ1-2	CASSGETGGDGYTF	TGTGCCAGCAGCGGGGAAACAGGGGGCGATGGCTACACCTTC
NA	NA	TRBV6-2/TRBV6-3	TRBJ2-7	CASSYAPYEQYF	TGTGCCAGCAGTTACGCCCCCTACGAGCAGTACTTC
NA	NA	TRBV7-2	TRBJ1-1	CASSDEGRNTEAFF	TGTGCCAGCAGTGACGAGGGGCGTAACACTGAAGCTTTCTTT
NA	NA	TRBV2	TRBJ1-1	CASKVGGIEAFF	TGTGCCAGCAAGGTTGGGGGGATTGAAGCTTTCTTT
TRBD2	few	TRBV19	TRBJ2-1	CASSATSGTYNEQFF	TGTGCCAGTAGCGCTACTAGCGGGACCTACAATGAGCAGTTCTTC
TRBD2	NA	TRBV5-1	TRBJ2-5	CASSNSGSWVETQYF	TGCGCCAGCAGCAATAGCGGGAGCTGGGTAGAGACCCAGTACTTC
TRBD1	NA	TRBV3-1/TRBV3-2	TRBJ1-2	CASSRQLQGADYGYTF	TGTGCCAGCAGCCGCCAACTACAGGGGGCGGATTATGGCTACACCTTC
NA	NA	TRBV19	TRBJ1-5	CASSIRANQPQHF	TGTGCCAGTAGTATAAGAGCCAATCAGCCCCAGCATTTT
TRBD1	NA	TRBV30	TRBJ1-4	CAWSPRTGWNEKLFF	TGTGCCTGGAGCCCTAGGACAGGGTGGAATGAAAAACTGTTTTTT
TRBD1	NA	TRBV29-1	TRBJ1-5	CSVGTADQPQHF	TGCAGCGTAGGGACAGCAGATCAGCCCCAGCATTTT
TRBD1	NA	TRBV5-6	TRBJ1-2	CASSLGDRPYGYTF	TGTGCCAGCAGCTTGGGGGACAGGCCCTATGGCTACACCTTC
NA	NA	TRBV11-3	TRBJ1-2	CASSLGGLVNYGYTF	TGTGCCAGCAGCTTAGGAGGGTTGGTTAACTATGGCTACACCTTC
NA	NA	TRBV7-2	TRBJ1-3	CASSFVGTVGNTIYF	TGTGCCAGCAGCTTCGTTGGGACGGTTGGAAACACCATATATTTT